The clone carrying this T cell receptor beta chain was counted a few times. What it binds is not known. Researchers ran the assay at a deep level. Evenly divided among several immunoSEQ plates was the genomic DNA of each subset. The data were produced by immunoSEQ multiplex PCR, yet TCRdb's version contains in-frame clones alone and is incomplete. In the table there are 2 million to 3 million clones, 80% to 95% of which are singletons. The germline CDR1 and CDR2 sequences are SGHRS and YFSETQ. This CDR3 is 14 amino acids long. Trimming took 4 bases from V and 2 from J, leaving 12 bases between them. The data were taken from a study of shared clonotypes between healthy human individuals. Donors were healthy HIV-negative adults without recent acute infections or vaccinations. General observations from the study: Represented diversity, genetic and exposure-history alike, was limited by few donors.

The sample taken for sequencing was naive CD4+ T cells from PBMCs. The subset is: CD45RA+ positively selected. The clonotype comes from a man aged 18-30 years in good health. Some clones in this sample may be carry-over from other donors' samples. The V and J genes are TRBV5-1 and TRBJ1-1; D remains unclear. CDR3 nucleotides: TGCGCCAGCAGCGAAGACGGACGAAACACTGAAGCTTTCTTT. Amino acid sequence: CASSEDGRNTEAFF.